This paragraph reports one T cell receptor (beta chain). Its antigen is not known. These data originate in a study of T cells in Graves' hyperthyroidism and ophthalmopathy. Regarding the study as a whole: Blood held most thyroid clonotypes expanded above 0.001 frequency. Before onset, by a median of approximately 5.9 months, the model predicted ophthalmopathy. Stable hyperthyroidism was separated from ophthalmopathy by a model based on 13 V-J features.

RNA transcripts served as the template for amplifying TCR beta CDR3 regions. TCR CDR3 underwent first-round RT-PCR with the HTBI primer set. TCRdb called the multiplex PCR reads again in MiXCR, with one record for every CDR3 protein. The data hold more than 550,000 distinct CDR3 sequences, with about 45% observed a single time. V lost 5 bases and J lost 7, with 14 bases in between. There are 13 residues in the CDR3. CDR1 is DFQATT and CDR2 is SNEGSKA in the germline V gene (reference sequence). Lactation, pregnancy, other autoimmune disease or uncontrolled infection led to exclusion of patients. The TCR comes from an adult man with Graves' disease, either hyperthyroidism or ophthalmopathy (not recorded which). The chain links TRBV20-1 to TRBJ1-4, with D unclear. The sequencing sample was made of peripheral blood or thyroid tissue (not recorded which). The CDR3 protein is CSADRGVGEKLFF. The DNA of the CDR3 is TGCAGTGCTGACCGGGGAGTGGGTGAAAAACTGTTTTTT.